Listed below are T cell receptor beta chains from one sample, sequenced in a study of blood T cell dynamics during melanoma immunotherapy. Repertoires were generated with immunoSEQ multiplex PCR, while TCRdb's copy carries only in-frame clones and drops some. The sample records under 7,500 clones, 88% being singletons. Source: blood, taken from a patient treated with checkpoint blockade. These TCRs come from a human donor with melanoma. Each CDR3 is given without its conserved first and last residue. D genes are given only for firm matches.

v_call d_call cdr3_aa
TRBV7-3 - ASSTSSRGNSPLH
TRBV29-1 - SVALGLLNTEAF
TRBV29-1 TRBD1 SVHRQGNTGELF
TRBV11-1 - ASSLRGWDNYGYT
TRBV6-5 TRBD1 ASTRDRRSPLH
TRBV6-5 TRBD1 ASSPRDSINQPQH
TRBV7-2 - ASSLAGPEAF
TRBV18 TRBD1 ASSPLEGARGYT
TRBV7-2 TRBD2 ASSSRLAASTDTQY
TRBV30 TRBD1 ASRGQETQY
TRBV5-4 TRBD2 ASSLGLAGPDTQY
TRBV10-2 - ASFEWGYEQY
TRBV7-9 - ASSQITGPGGNQPQH
TRBV7-9 - ASSSTGSRSGGYT
TRBV7-9 TRBD2 ASSSIGTSGNYEQY
TRBV7-7 - ASSLLGGSTDTQY
TRBV9 - ASSGAF
TRBV4-2 - ASSRGDANTGELF
TRBV7-2 - ASSLGHWTSYEQY
TRBV7-9 - ASSSFNGSISQPQH
TRBV27 - ASSLDSSGANVLT
TRBV7-2 - ASSLGFLAGGGTQY
TRBV5-8 - ASSYIPTWEQY
TRBV11-2 - ASSPTANTGELF
TRBV6-6 - ASSYSRGQETQY
TRBV29-1 TRBD1 SVERGQGSGEQF
TRBV2 TRBD1 ASSPGTGHYGYT
TRBV6-1 - ASSVGSGISGELF
TRBV11-3 - ASSYSRLGEQY
TRBV7-6 TRBD1 ASRPGQGRTGELF
TRBV27 - ASSSTPTSNQPQH